Each of the 17 T cell receptor beta chains below was sequenced from the same sample in a study of blood T cell repertoires in COVID-19. Measured with immunoSEQ multiplex PCR; TCRdb has only the in-frame clones, and not every one. The sample includes about 170,000 clones, 70% to 80% of them seen just once. Input material: PBMCs or T cells enriched from blood (not recorded which). These TCRs come from a woman in her 70s in a cohort exposed to, infected with or recovered from COVID-19 (not recorded which).

The chain uses TRBV5-1 and TRBJ1-1; 7 bases agree with TRBD1. V trimming: 4 bases; J trimming: 6 bases; junction bases outside the gene matches: 12. Germline V CDR1 and CDR2: SGHRS, YFSETQ. The CDR3 has 15 residues. CDR3 DNA sequence: TGCGCCAGCAGCCCCTCTGCGAGGACAGGCCCTGAAGCTTTCTTT. Its protein is CASSPSARTGPEAFF. Together with reference TRBV5-1 and TRBJ1-1, the CDR3 gives the full variable domain: KAGVTQTPRYLIKTRGQQVTLSCSPISGHRSVSWYQQTPGQGLQFLFEYFSETQRNKGNFPGRFSGRQFSNSRSEMNVSTLELGDSALYLCASSPSARTGPEAFFGQGTRLTVV.

V is TRBV11-2 and J is TRBJ2-5; D not certain. Germline CDR1 reads SGHAT; CDR2 reads FQNNGV. CDR3 length: 11 amino acids. Trimming left V 3 bases short and J 5 bases short, with 4 bases between. The CDR3 DNA reads as TGTGCCAGCAGCTTTTATGAGACCCAGTACTTC. It is translated as CASSFYETQYF.

This clone was counted a few times. The genes are TRBV7-2 and TRBJ1-5; 11 bases match TRBD1. The V segment lost 5 bases and the J segment 5 bases; nucleotides outside the gene matches: 5. This CDR3 has 15 residues. CDR1 is SGHTA and CDR2 is FQGNSA in the germline V gene. The CDR3 bases are TGTGCCAGCAGCAAGGGACAGGGGGTCTATCAGCCCCAGCATTTT. This translates into CASSKGQGVYQPQHF.

The rearrangement links TRBV5-1 to TRBJ1-1; D gene unclear. V was trimmed by 3 bases and J by 0 bases, leaving 12 bases between them. Per germline, CDR1 SGHRS and CDR2 YFSETQ. The CDR3 is made up of 15 amino acids. The CDR3 spells CASSSMPDLNTEAFF. CDR3 coding DNA: TGCGCCAGCAGCTCCATGCCAGATTTGAACACTGAAGCTTTCTTT.

V usage is TRBV28 and J usage is TRBJ2-7; D is unresolved. Germline assignment: CDR1 MDHEN and CDR2 SYDVKM. V was trimmed by 3 bases and J by 6 bases, leaving 12 bases between them. The CDR3 consists of 13 residues. Here the CDR3 DNA reads TGTGCCAGCAGTTTTAACAGCCAAGGCGAGCAGTACTTC. It yields the protein CASSFNSQGEQYF.

This clone was seen just once. This rearrangement joins TRBV28 to TRBJ2-3; D possibly corresponds to TRBD1 (5 bases). Germline loops: CDR1 MDHEN, CDR2 SYDVKM. Trimming took 3 bases from V and 5 from J, leaving 9 bases between them. CDR3 length equals 13 residues. The CDR3 loop reads CASSFQGGDTQYF. CDR3 sequence (DNA): TGTGCCAGCAGTTTTCAGGGTGGAGATACGCAGTATTTT.

The V call is TRBV7-9, the J call TRBJ2-5, with TRBD1 as a possible D gene (7 bases). V was clipped by 0 bases and J by 7 bases, with 15 bases between them. CDR3 length equals 15 residues. Germline V gene sequence: CDR1 SEHNR, CDR2 FQNEAQ (reference sequence). CDR3 protein: CASSLAGGQGGTQYF. CDR3 nucleotide sequence: TGTGCCAGCAGCTTAGCAGGGGGCCAGGGGGGGACCCAGTACTTC.

The V and J genes are TRBV29-1 and TRBJ1-4; weak D call: TRBD1 (6 bases). There are 14 residues in the CDR3. Germline assignment: CDR1 SQVTM and CDR2 ANQGSEA. Trimming pared 6 bases from V and 0 bases from J, leaving 11 bases between. Here the CDR3 DNA reads TGCAGCGTAGGGGACACGGCAACTAATGAAAAACTGTTTTTT. Its translation: CSVGDTATNEKLFF.

The chain combines TRBV27 with TRBJ2-1; 8 nucleotides match TRBD1. With 5 bases clipped from V and 4 bases from J, the junction kept 4 bases outside the gene matches. The CDR3 runs to 14 residues. Germline lookup yields CDR1 MNHEY and CDR2 SMNVEV (reference sequence). The CDR3 nucleotides read TGTGCCAGCAGTCAACGACAGGGGTACAATGAGCAGTTCTTC. It yields the protein CASSQRQGYNEQFF.

The J gene is TRBJ1-4, the V gene TRBV9, with 9 bases that match TRBD1. Germline assignment: CDR1 SGDLS and CDR2 YYNGEE. V shed 3 bases and J 5 bases; nucleotides not matched to a gene: 5. The length of the CDR3 is 15 residues. Written as DNA, the CDR3 is TGTGCCAGCAGCGGATCCGGGACAGGGAATGAAAAACTGTTTTTT. It yields the protein CASSGSGTGNEKLFF.

The V gene is TRBV24-1, the J gene TRBJ2-5, with 7 bases identical to TRBD1. CDR1 KGHDR and CDR2 SFDVKD come from the germline V gene. CDR3 length: 15 amino acids. J lost 0 bases, V lost 4 bases, and 4 bases had no gene match. The DNA of the CDR3 is TGTGCCACCAGTGACATTGACAGGGACCAAGAGACCCAGTACTTC. Residues: CATSDIDRDQETQYF.

This clone was counted only a few times. The rearrangement links TRBV25-1 to TRBJ2-1; a possible D gene is TRBD1 (5 bases). This CDR3 spans 14 amino acids. From germline, CDR1 is MGHDK and CDR2 SYGVNS. The V gene lost 6 bases and the J gene lost 4 bases, with 13 bases spanning the gap. The CDR3 region is CASRGRQVYNEQFF. DNA of the CDR3: TGTGCCAGCAGGGGGCGGCAGGTATACAATGAGCAGTTCTTC.

This clone was counted between two and nine times. J is TRBJ2-7 and V is TRBV19; 9 nucleotides match TRBD1. Germline-derived CDR1 and CDR2 are LNHDA and SQIVND (reference sequence). The CDR3 is 18 amino acids. Trimming cost V 1 base and J 3 bases; bases outside gene matches: 13. The CDR3 region is CASSIALRTGAANYEQYF. CDR3 DNA: TGTGCCAGTAGTATAGCGCTCCGGACAGGGGCCGCGAACTACGAGCAGTACTTC.

The CDR3: CASSLAAGFNTEAFF. CDR3 DNA: TGTGCCAGCAGCTTAGCGGCCGGGTTCAACACTGAAGCTTTCTTT. The chain joins TRBV7-8 to TRBJ1-1; the D is unclear. The CDR3 has 15 amino acids. Trimming cost V 0 bases and J 2 bases, with 10 bases left between them. CDR1 SGHVS and CDR2 FQNEAQ come from the germline V gene.

Only one count was recorded for this clone. The chain couples TRBV5-1 to TRBJ2-7; 8 bases agree with TRBD2. The CDR3 runs to 16 residues. Per germline, CDR1 SGHRS and CDR2 YFSETQ. Trimming took 0 bases from V and 3 from J; bases not matched to a gene: 8. DNA of the CDR3: TGCGCCAGCAGCTTGGTGGGAGCGGGAGTGAGCTACGAGCAGTACTTC. Translating gives CASSLVGAGVSYEQYF.

The chain uses TRBV20-1 and TRBJ1-2; D is perhaps TRBD1 (6 bases). Deletions cut 3 bases from V and 2 bases from J, with 16 bases between. The CDR3 has 15 amino acids. CDR1 and CDR2 (germline): DFQATT, SNEGSKA (reference sequence). The CDR3 nucleotides are TGCAGTGCTAGTTCGTCAGGGGCTGACAACTATGGCTACACCTTC. Amino acid sequence: CSASSSGADNYGYTF.

The J gene is TRBJ2-7, the V gene TRBV7-8, with 9 bases that match TRBD1. The CDR3 runs to 15 residues. J gave up 4 bases and V 5 bases, and 9 bases lay outside the gene matches. CDR1 and CDR2 (germline): SGHVS, FQNEAQ. The DNA for the CDR3 is TGTGCCAGCAGCCAGACATTACAGGGGGCTTACGAGCAGTACTTC. Amino acids: CASSQTLQGAYEQYF.